Listed here is a single T cell receptor beta chain. What it binds is not known. This sample is drawn from a study of T cells in Graves' hyperthyroidism and ophthalmopathy. Study-wide results and limits: Model-based prediction identified ophthalmopathy a median 6.5 months prior to its onset. Classification by a 13 V-J model distinguished ophthalmopathy from stable hyperthyroidism.

What was amplified from RNA transcripts were TCR beta CDR3 regions. Carried out on the TCR CDR3, a first-round RT-PCR used the HTBI primer set. TCRdb reanalysed the multiplex PCR reads using MiXCR and keeps one entry per CDR3 protein. The table lists a few hundred thousand distinct CDR3 sequences, about a sixth of them singletons. Trimming cost V 0 bases and J 6 bases, with 10 bases left between them. Germline-derived CDR1 and CDR2 are SGHRS and YFSETQ. The CDR3 contains 13 residues. The sequence came from a woman aged 18-29 years with Graves' ophthalmopathy. Sequencing was done on a sample of blood. The V gene is TRBV5-1, the J gene TRBJ2-7; D possibly corresponds to TRBD2 (5 bases). The CDR3 region has the DNA TGCGCCAGCAGCTTGGGTGTGGGAGTCGAGCAGTACTTC. It is translated as CASSLGVGVEQYF. The full variable domain, in which reference TRBV5-1 and TRBJ2-7 provide the parts outside the CDR3, is KAGVTQTPRYLIKTRGQQVTLSCSPISGHRSVSWYQQTPGQGLQFLFEYFSETQRNKGNFPGRFSGRQFSNSRSEMNVSTLELGDSALYLCASSLGVGVEQYFGPGTRLTVT.